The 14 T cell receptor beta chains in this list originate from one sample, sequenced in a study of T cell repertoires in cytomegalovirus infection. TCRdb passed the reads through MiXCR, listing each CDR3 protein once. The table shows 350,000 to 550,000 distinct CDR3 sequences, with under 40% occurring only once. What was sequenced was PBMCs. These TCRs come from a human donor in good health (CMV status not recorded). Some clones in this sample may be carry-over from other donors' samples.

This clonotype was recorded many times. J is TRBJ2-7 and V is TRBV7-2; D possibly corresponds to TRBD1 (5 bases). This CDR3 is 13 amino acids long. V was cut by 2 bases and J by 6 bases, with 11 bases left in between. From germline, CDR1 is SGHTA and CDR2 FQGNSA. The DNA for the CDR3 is TGTGCCAGCAGCTTAACAGGTTCGAGCGAGCAGTACTTC. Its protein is CASSLTGSSEQYF.

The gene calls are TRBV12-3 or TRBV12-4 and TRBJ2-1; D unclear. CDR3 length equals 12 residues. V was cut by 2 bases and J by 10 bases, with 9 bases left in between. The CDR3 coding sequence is TGTGCCAGCAGTTTAATGGTGACCGAGCAGTTCTTC. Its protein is CASSLMVTEQFF.

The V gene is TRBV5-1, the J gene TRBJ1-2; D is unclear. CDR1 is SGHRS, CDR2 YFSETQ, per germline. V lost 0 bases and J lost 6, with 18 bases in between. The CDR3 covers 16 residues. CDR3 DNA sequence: TGCGCCAGCAGCTTGGCGAAAGGACCAATCCAGGATGGCTACACCTTC. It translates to CASSLAKGPIQDGYTF.

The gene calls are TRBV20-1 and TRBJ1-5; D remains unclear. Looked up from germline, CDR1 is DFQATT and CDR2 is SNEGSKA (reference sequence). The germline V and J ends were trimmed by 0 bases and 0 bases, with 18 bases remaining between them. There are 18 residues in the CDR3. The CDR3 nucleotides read TGCAGTGCTAGAGAAGGTGTCAGCCGTCCGTATAGCAATCAGCCCCAGCATTTT. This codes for CSAREGVSRPYSNQPQHF.

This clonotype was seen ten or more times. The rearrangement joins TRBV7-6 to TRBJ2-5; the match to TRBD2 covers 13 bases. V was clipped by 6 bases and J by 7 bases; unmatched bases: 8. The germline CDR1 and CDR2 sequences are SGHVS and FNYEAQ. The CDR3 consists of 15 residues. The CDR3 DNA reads TGTGCCAGCAGACCGCGGACTAGCGGGGGTGGGACCCAGTACTTC. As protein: CASRPRTSGGGTQYF.

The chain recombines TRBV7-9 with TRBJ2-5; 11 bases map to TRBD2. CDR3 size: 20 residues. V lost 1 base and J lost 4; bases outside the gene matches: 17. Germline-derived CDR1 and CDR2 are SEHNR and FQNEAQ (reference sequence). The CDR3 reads CASSLELGKGSGGARETQYF. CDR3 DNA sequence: TGTGCCAGCAGCTTAGAGCTTGGGAAAGGTAGCGGGGGGGCCCGAGAGACCCAGTACTTC. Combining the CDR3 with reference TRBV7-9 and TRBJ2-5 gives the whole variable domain DTGVSQNPRHKITKRGQNVTFRCDPISEHNRLYWYRQTLGQGPEFLTYFQNEAQLEKSRLLSDRFSAERPKGSFSTLEIQRTEQGDSAMYLCASSLELGKGSGGARETQYFGPGTRLLVL.

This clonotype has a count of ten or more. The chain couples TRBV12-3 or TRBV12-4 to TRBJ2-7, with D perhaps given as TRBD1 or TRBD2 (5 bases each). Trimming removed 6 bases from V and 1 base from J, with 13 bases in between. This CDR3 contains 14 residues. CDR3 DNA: TGTGCCAGCAGACGTCGGGGCCAGTCCTACGAGCAGTACTTC. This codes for CASRRRGQSYEQYF.

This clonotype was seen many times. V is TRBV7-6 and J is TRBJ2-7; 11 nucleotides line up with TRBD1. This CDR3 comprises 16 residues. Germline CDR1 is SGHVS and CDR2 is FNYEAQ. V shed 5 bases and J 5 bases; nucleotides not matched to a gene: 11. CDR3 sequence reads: CASSLTGTGGFNEQYF. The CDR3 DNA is TGTGCCAGCAGCCTCACCGGGACAGGGGGTTTCAACGAGCAGTACTTC.

CDR3 loop: CASSQIAGGQETQYF. Here the CDR3 DNA reads TGCGCCAGCAGCCAAATAGCGGGGGGGCAAGAGACCCAGTACTTC. The chain joins TRBV4-3 to TRBJ2-5; 11 bases line up with TRBD2. Looked up from germline, CDR1 is LGHNA and CDR2 is YSLEER. The CDR3 has 15 residues. The V and J ends lost 2 bases and 2 bases, in that order; junction bases with no gene match: 1.

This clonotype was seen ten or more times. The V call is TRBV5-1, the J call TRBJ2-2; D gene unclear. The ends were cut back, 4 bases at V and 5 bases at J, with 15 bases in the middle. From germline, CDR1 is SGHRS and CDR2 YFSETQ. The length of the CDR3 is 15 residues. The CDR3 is CASSEALLGTGELFF. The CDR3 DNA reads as TGCGCCAGCAGCGAGGCCCTCCTAGGTACCGGGGAGCTGTTTTTT.

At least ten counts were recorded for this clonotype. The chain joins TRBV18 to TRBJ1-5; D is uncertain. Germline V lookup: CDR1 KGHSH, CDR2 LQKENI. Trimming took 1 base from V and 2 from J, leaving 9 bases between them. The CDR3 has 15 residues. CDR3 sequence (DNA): TGTGCCAGCTCACCACAGGGAAGTGGCAATCAGCCCCAGCATTTT. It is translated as CASSPQGSGNQPQHF.

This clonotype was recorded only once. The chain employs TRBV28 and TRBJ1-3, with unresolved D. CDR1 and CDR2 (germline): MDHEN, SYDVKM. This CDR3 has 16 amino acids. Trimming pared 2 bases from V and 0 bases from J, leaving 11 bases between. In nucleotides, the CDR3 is TGTGCCAGCAGTTTAGCAGTGGCTTTCTCTGGAAACACCATATATTTT. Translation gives CASSLAVAFSGNTIYF.

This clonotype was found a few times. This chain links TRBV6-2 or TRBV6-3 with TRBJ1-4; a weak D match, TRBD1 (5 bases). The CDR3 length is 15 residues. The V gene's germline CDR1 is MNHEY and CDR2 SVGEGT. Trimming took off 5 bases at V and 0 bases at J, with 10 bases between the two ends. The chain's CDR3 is CASSGTVATNEKLFF. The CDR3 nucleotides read TGTGCCAGCAGTGGGACGGTCGCAACTAATGAAAAACTGTTTTTT.

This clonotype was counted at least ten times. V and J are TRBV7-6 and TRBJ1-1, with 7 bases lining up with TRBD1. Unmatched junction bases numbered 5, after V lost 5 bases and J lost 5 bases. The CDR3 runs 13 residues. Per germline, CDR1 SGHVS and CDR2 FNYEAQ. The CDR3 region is CASSLTGRTEAFF. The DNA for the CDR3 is TGTGCCAGCAGCCTGACAGGGCGTACTGAAGCTTTCTTT.